This T cell receptor (beta chain) was recovered during a study of CD8 T cells in Susac syndrome (dated by TCRdb to between 2018 and 2021). A note on the overall study: Of the Susac syndrome patients who were sequenced, six had clinically active disease and 8 or 9 were in clinical remission. At blood withdrawal, Susac syndrome patients were therapy-naive, treated with corticosteroids (with IVIg additionally given to some), or treated with IVIg alone. The study used repertoire sequencing to test whether antigen drove CD8+ T cell activation and differentiation in Susac syndrome.

There are 14 amino acids in the CDR3, from cysteine to phenylalanine inclusive. Just CDR3 DNA is preserved here, 42 bases in frame from base 1. Reading the germline V gene gives CDR1 SGHAT and CDR2 FQNNGV. V is shortened by 4 bases, J by 2 bases, and the region joining them spans 11 bases. Beyond this particular receptor, the publication reports: The number of individuals in the TCR sequencing and HLA analysis was acknowledged as relatively small. In patients with Susac syndrome, the CD4+ T cell repertoire showed no detectable clonal expansion.

In the case of this clonotype: Its recognized antigen is unknown. Base qualities are not recorded, but no much larger clone differs from it by a single base.

RNA was extracted using the RNeasy kit, and about 0.5 to 1 ug of the RNA was reverse transcribed with random hexamers. TCR beta CDR3 regions were amplified with the immunoSEQ multiplex PCR assay covering 54 Vbeta and 13 Jbeta segments. Bias from PCR amplification was corrected by using a synthetic template baseline for primer optimization and for computational correction. Regarding the original processing steps: Reads were annotated to V, D and J genes according to IMGT and were analyzed with immunoSEQ Analyzer, with only productive sequences retained. Clonality was computed as one minus Shannon entropy normalized by log2 of the number of productive unique sequences. Public and private clones were assessed among the 100 most prevalent clones of each patient and control. Susac-specific clones were defined as absent from healthy and MS cohorts, 800 to 1,200 published viral clones and other ImmuneACCESS disease sequences. The public sequencing data were trimmed at Q25 with fastp and processed into clonotypes with MiXCR by TCRdb, which kept only in-frame beta chains. When rows share a CDR3 protein, they turn into one entry using the most common DNA and genes. TCRdb assigned the V and J calls; the authors' analysis was not used. In all, the sample holds 85,000 to 95,000 distinct CDR3 sequences, and 85% to 95% of those were seen once. The ten most abundant clones make up more than 0.3% of the sample.

High-throughput TCR beta sequencing profiled peripheral blood CD8+ and CD4+ T cells from healthy donors, Susac syndrome patients and multiple sclerosis patients. Susac syndrome patients met recently defined diagnostic criteria for definite or probable disease. Bulk CD8+ and CD4+ T cells were purified by magnetic negative isolation, while CD8+ TEMRA cells were enriched using FACS. Blood was collected in EDTA tubes and processed within 24 hours, with PBMCs isolated through density gradient centrifugation. PBMCs intended for TCR sequencing were frozen in liquid nitrogen and were later thawed in a 37 degrees C water bath. A purity of at least 90% was achieved for sorted or isolated CD4+, CD8+ and CD8+ TEMRA cells.

The receptor comes from a human donor with Susac syndrome. The V and J genes are TRBV11-2 and TRBJ1-2; there is no confident call for the D gene. The sequencing input was CD4+ T cells from PBMCs. The DNA is TGTGCCAGCAGCTCCCCCAAAACCAACTATGGCTACACCTTC. Its coded protein is CASSSPKTNYGYTF.